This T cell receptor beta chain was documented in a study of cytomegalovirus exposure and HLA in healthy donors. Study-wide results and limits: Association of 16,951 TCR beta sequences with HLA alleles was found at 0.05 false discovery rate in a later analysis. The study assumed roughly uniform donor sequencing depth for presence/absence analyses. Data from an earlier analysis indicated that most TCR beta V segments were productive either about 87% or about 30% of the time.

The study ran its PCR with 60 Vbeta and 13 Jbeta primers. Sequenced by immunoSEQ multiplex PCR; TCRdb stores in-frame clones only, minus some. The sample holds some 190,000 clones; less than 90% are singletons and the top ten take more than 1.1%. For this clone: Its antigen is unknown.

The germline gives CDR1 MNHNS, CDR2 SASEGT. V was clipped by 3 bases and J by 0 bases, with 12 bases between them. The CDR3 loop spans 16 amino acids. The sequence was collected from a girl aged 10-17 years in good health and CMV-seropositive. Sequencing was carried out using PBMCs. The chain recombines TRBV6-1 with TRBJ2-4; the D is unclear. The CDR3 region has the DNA TGTGCCAGCAGTGATTCTCCAGTTCTAGCCAAAAACATTCAGTACTTC. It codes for CASSDSPVLAKNIQYF.